Included here is one T cell receptor beta chain sequence, with context. This CDR3 is 14 amino acids long. Germline V gene sequence: CDR1 MDHEN, CDR2 SYDVKM. The V gene lost 6 bases and the J gene lost 8 bases, with 19 bases spanning the gap. TCRdb recomputed calls from the RT-PCR reads with MiXCR, one row per CDR3 protein. The table includes 550,000 to 750,000 distinct CDR3 sequences, 14% detected once. The clonotype comes from a female donor in good health, serving as a healthy control. The chain carries TRBV28 and TRBJ1-2; the D is unclear. Material: memory CD4+ T cells from blood. CDR3 coding DNA: TGTGCCAGCAGCCCCCGGGTCCTTCTGGGGGGCTACACCTTC. This translates into CASSPRVLLGGYTF.